The TCR beta chain described here comes from a study of PD-L1 blockade in urothelial cancer. Sequencing was performed with immunoSEQ multiplex PCR; in TCRdb, only in-frame clones are kept and a portion is missing. The sample shows 120,000 or so clones, about 82% of them seen only once. The CDR3 contains 14 residues. Germline lookup yields CDR1 MGHRA and CDR2 YSYEKL. After removal of 11 bases from V and 4 bases from J, the junction contained 9 bases not matched to a gene. Time point of the sample: peripheral blood 6 weeks after treatment start. This sequence was found in a man aged 45-65 years with urothelial cancer. The chain combines TRBV4-1 with TRBJ2-1; 9 nucleotides line up with TRBD2. The material was PBMCs, obtained around atezolizumab (anti-PD-L1) treatment. CDR3 sequence (DNA): TGCGCCTCTCAGGCTAGCGGGAATTACAATGAGCAGTTCTTC. Protein sequence: CASQASGNYNEQFF.